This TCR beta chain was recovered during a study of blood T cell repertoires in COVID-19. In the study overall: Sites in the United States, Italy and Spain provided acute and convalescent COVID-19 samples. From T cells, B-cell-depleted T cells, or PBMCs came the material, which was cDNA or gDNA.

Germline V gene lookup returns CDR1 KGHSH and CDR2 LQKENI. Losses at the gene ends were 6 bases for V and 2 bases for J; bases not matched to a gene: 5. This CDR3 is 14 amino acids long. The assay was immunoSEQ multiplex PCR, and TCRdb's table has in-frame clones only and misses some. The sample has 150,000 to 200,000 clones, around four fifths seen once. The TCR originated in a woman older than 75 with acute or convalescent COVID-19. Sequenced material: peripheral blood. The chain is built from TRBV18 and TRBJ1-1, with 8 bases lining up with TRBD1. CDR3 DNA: TGTGCCAGCTCCTGGACAGGGATAAACACTGAAGCTTTCTTT. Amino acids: CASSWTGINTEAFF. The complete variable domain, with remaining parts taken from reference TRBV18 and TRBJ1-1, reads NAGVMQNPRHLVRRRGQEARLRCSPMKGHSHVYWYRQLPEEGLKFMVYLQKENIIDESGMPKERFSAEFPKEGPSILRIQQVVRGDSAAYFCASSWTGINTEAFFGQGTRLTVV.